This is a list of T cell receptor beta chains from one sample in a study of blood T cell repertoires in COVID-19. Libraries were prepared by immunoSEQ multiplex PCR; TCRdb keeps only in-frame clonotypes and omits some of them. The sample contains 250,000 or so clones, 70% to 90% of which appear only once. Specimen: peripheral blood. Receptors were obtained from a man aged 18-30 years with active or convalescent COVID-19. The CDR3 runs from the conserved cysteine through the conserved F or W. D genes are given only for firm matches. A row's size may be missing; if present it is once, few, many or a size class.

CDR3nt: TGTGCCAGCACCCTAATGGACACCGGGGAGCTGTTTTTT
CDR3aa: CASTLMDTGELFF
j_gene: TRBJ2-2
d_gene: NA
v_gene: TRBV12-3/TRBV12-4
abundance: NA

CDR3nt: TGTGCCAGCCTTCTAGCGGGGGGCACAGATACGCAGTATTTT
CDR3aa: CASLLAGGTDTQYF
j_gene: TRBJ2-3
d_gene: TRBD2
v_gene: TRBV3-1/TRBV3-2
abundance: NA

CDR3nt: TGTGCCAGCAGTTTAAGGACAGGGGGCGGAAGGACTAATGAAAAACTGTTTTTT
CDR3aa: CASSLRTGGGRTNEKLFF
j_gene: TRBJ1-4
d_gene: TRBD1
v_gene: TRBV7-6
abundance: NA

CDR3nt: TGTGCCAGCATTTCGGGAGGGTACGATTTCTACGAGCAGTACTTC
CDR3aa: CASISGGYDFYEQYF
j_gene: TRBJ2-7
d_gene: TRBD2
v_gene: TRBV28
abundance: NA

CDR3nt: TGTGCCAGCAGCGTAATGGACTTAGGGGAGCAGTTCTTC
CDR3aa: CASSVMDLGEQFF
j_gene: TRBJ2-1
d_gene: NA
v_gene: TRBV9
abundance: NA

CDR3nt: TGTGCCAGCAGCGTGAGGGGGCGAACTAATGAAAAACTGTTTTTT
CDR3aa: CASSVRGRTNEKLFF
j_gene: TRBJ1-4
d_gene: TRBD1
v_gene: TRBV6-2/TRBV6-3
abundance: NA

CDR3nt: TGTGCCAGCAGCCGGGGGACAGGGGGCGTGAAGACCCAGTACTTC
CDR3aa: CASSRGTGGVKTQYF
j_gene: TRBJ2-5
d_gene: TRBD1
v_gene: TRBV5-6
abundance: NA

CDR3nt: TGTGCCAGCAGCCGGCGGGAGATGGAAGAGACCCAGTACTTC
CDR3aa: CASSRREMEETQYF
j_gene: TRBJ2-5
d_gene: TRBD2
v_gene: TRBV3-1/TRBV3-2
abundance: NA

CDR3nt: TGTGCCAGCAGGGAGGGGGCTCGGGGCTACACCTTC
CDR3aa: CASREGARGYTF
j_gene: TRBJ1-2
d_gene: TRBD1
v_gene: TRBV12-3/TRBV12-4
abundance: NA

CDR3nt: TGTGCCACCACGCGGGAGGGCGGTATCAATGAGCAGTTCTTC
CDR3aa: CATTREGGINEQFF
j_gene: TRBJ2-1
d_gene: TRBD2
v_gene: TRBV19
abundance: NA

CDR3nt: TGTGCCAGCAGTCCTCGACAGTCACATACGCAGTATTTT
CDR3aa: CASSPRQSHTQYF
j_gene: TRBJ2-3
d_gene: NA
v_gene: TRBV5-4
abundance: NA

CDR3nt: TGTGCCAGCAGGGACCCGGGACAGCTGAACACTGAAGCTTTCTTT
CDR3aa: CASRDPGQLNTEAFF
j_gene: TRBJ1-1
d_gene: TRBD1
v_gene: TRBV6-5
abundance: NA

CDR3nt: TGCGCCAGCAGCTTGGGCCTAGCGGATCGCACAGATACGCAGTATTTT
CDR3aa: CASSLGLADRTDTQYF
j_gene: TRBJ2-3
d_gene: TRBD2
v_gene: TRBV5-1
abundance: NA

CDR3nt: TGTGCCAGCAGCTTTACTAGCGGGAGCTACAATGAGCAGTTCTTC
CDR3aa: CASSFTSGSYNEQFF
j_gene: TRBJ2-1
d_gene: TRBD2
v_gene: TRBV5-6
abundance: NA

CDR3nt: TGTGCCAGCAACCGGAGAGAAATTCTCTCTGGGGCCAACGTCCTGACTTTC
CDR3aa: CASNRREILSGANVLTF
j_gene: TRBJ2-6
d_gene: NA
v_gene: TRBV13
abundance: NA

CDR3nt: TGTGCCAGCAGCTTAAAGGGAGGAGCAGATACGCAGTATTTT
CDR3aa: CASSLKGGADTQYF
j_gene: TRBJ2-3
d_gene: NA
v_gene: TRBV7-2
abundance: NA

CDR3nt: TGTGCCAGCAGTTCTCCTAATGAAAAACTGTTTTTT
CDR3aa: CASSSPNEKLFF
j_gene: TRBJ1-4
d_gene: NA
v_gene: TRBV28
abundance: NA

CDR3nt: TGTGCCAGCAGCTTGGGCCAGGGGGAATCTTTCTTT
CDR3aa: CASSLGQGESFF
j_gene: TRBJ1-1
d_gene: TRBD1
v_gene: TRBV7-3
abundance: NA

CDR3nt: TGTGCCAGCAGCCAACAGGGGGCCACCGGGGAGCTGTTTTTT
CDR3aa: CASSQQGATGELFF
j_gene: TRBJ2-2
d_gene: TRBD1
v_gene: TRBV2
abundance: once

CDR3nt: TGTGCCAGCAGCACTGACAGGGTCTACAATGAGCAGTTCTTC
CDR3aa: CASSTDRVYNEQFF
j_gene: TRBJ2-1
d_gene: TRBD1
v_gene: TRBV5-6
abundance: NA

CDR3nt: TGCGCCAGCAGCCGAGAAACAGGGGGAGGGTATGGCTACACCTTC
CDR3aa: CASSRETGGGYGYTF
j_gene: TRBJ1-2
d_gene: TRBD1
v_gene: TRBV5-1
abundance: NA

CDR3nt: TGTGCCAGCGGGAGGCTCTACAATGAGCAGTTCTTC
CDR3aa: CASGRLYNEQFF
j_gene: TRBJ2-1
d_gene: NA
v_gene: TRBV28
abundance: NA

CDR3nt: TGTGCCAGTAGTATGCTGCAGGGATCGTATGAAAAACTGTTTTTT
CDR3aa: CASSMLQGSYEKLFF
j_gene: TRBJ1-4
d_gene: NA
v_gene: TRBV19
abundance: NA

CDR3nt: TGTGCCAGCAGTGAAGTTAGGACAGGGCTGTCTGGGGCCAACGTCCTGACTTTC
CDR3aa: CASSEVRTGLSGANVLTF
j_gene: TRBJ2-6
d_gene: TRBD1
v_gene: TRBV2
abundance: NA

CDR3nt: TGTGCCAGCAGCGGCCAAGGGACAGGGATAAGTTCGAGTTACAATGAGCAGTTCTTC
CDR3aa: CASSGQGTGISSSYNEQFF
j_gene: TRBJ2-1
d_gene: TRBD1
v_gene: TRBV11-3
abundance: NA

CDR3nt: TGTGCCAGCAGCGGGACTCGCAACACAGATACGCAGTATTTT
CDR3aa: CASSGTRNTDTQYF
j_gene: TRBJ2-3
d_gene: NA
v_gene: TRBV6-2/TRBV6-3
abundance: NA